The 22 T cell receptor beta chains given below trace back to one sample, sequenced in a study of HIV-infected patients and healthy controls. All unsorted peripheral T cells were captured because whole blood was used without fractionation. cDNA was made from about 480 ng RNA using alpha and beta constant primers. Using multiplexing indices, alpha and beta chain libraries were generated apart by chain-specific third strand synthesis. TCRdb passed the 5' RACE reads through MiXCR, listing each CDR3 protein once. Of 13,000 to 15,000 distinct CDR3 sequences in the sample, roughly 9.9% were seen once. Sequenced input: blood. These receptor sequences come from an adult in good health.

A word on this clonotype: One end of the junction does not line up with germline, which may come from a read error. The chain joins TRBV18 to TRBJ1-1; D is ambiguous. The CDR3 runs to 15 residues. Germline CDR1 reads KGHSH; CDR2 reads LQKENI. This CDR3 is CASSPSTEMKTEAFF. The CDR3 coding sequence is TGTGCCAGCTCACCATCGACTGAAATGAAAACTGAAGCTTTCTTT.

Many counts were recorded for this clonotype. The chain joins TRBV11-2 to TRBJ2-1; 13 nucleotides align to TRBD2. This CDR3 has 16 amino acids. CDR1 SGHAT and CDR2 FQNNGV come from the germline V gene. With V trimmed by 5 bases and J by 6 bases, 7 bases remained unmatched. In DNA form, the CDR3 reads TGTGCCAGCAGCCCGACGACTAGCGGGGGGTCCAATGAGCAGTTCTTC. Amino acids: CASSPTTSGGSNEQFF. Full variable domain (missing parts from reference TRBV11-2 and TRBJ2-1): EAGVAQSPRYKIIEKRQSVAFWCNPISGHATLYWYQQILGQGPKLLIQFQNNGVVDDSQLPKDRFSAERLKGVDSTLKIQPAKLEDSAVYLCASSPTTSGGSNEQFFGPGTRLTVL.

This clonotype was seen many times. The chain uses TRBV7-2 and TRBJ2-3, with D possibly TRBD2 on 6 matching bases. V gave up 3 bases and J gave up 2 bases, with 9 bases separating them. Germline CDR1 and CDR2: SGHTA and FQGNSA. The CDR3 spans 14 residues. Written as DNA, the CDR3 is TGTGCCAGCAGCTTTAGCGGCTACACAGATACGCAGTATTTT. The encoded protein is CASSFSGYTDTQYF.

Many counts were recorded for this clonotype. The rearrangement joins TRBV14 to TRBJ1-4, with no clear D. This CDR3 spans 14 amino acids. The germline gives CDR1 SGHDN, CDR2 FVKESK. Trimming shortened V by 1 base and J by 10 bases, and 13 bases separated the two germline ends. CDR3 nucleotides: TGTGCCAGCAGCCAAGTTCATTTAGGGAGAAAACTGTTTTTT. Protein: CASSQVHLGRKLFF.

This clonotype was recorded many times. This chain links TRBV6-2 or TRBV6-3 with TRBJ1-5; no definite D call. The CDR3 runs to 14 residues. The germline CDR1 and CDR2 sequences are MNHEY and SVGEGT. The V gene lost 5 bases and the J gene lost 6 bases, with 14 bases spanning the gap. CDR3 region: CASSAGEGIQPQHF. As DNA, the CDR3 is TGTGCCAGCAGTGCCGGTGAGGGAATTCAGCCCCAGCATTTT.

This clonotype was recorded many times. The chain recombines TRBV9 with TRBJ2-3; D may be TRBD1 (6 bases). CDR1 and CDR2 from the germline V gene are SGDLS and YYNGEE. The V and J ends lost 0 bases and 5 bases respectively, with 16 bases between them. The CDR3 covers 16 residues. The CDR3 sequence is CASSVEGQNLLDTQYF. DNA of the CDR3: TGTGCCAGCAGCGTAGAAGGACAGAATCTCTTAGATACGCAGTATTTT. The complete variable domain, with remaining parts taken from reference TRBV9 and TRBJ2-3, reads DSGVTQTPKHLITATGQRVTLRCSPRSGDLSVYWYQQSLDQGLQFLIQYYNGEERAKGNILERFSAQQFPDLHSELNLSSLELGDSALYFCASSVEGQNLLDTQYFGPGTRLTVL.

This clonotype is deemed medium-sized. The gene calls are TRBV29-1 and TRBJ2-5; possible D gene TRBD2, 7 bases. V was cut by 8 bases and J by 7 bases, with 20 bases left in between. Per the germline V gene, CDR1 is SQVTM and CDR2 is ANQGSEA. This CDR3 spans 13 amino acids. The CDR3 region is CSSYGQRGGTQYF. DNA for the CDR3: TGCAGCTCCTACGGACAGCGGGGAGGGACCCAGTACTTC.

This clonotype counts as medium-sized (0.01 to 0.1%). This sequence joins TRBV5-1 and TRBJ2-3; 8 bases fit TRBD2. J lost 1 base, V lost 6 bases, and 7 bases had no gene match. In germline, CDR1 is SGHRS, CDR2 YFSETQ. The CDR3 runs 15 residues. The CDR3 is CASTFLAGRTDTQYF. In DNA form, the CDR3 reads TGCGCCAGCACCTTCTTAGCGGGACGCACAGATACGCAGTATTTT.

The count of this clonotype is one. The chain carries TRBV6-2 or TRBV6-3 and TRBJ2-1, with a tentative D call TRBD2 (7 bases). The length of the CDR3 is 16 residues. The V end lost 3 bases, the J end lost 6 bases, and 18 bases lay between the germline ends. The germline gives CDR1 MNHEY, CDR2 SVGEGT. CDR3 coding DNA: TGTGCCAGCAGTTATCCCCTCGGGGGGCGGGCCAATGAGCAGTTCTTC. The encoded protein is CASSYPLGGRANEQFF.

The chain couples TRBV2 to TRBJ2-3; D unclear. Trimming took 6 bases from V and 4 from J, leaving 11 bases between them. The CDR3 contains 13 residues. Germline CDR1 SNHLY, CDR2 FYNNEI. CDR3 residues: CASRWAAPDTQYF. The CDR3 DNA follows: TGTGCCAGCAGGTGGGCAGCCCCAGATACGCAGTATTTT.

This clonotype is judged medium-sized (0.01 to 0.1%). The CDR3 protein is CASSKLAGGADTQYF. CDR3 DNA sequence: TGTGCCAGCAGCAAACTAGCGGGGGGCGCAGATACGCAGTATTTT. J is TRBJ2-3 and V is TRBV6-4; 12 bases are a match to TRBD2. Germline V CDR1 and CDR2: MRHNA, SNTAGT. Unmatched junction bases numbered 5, after V lost 6 bases and J lost 4 bases. This CDR3 comprises 15 residues.

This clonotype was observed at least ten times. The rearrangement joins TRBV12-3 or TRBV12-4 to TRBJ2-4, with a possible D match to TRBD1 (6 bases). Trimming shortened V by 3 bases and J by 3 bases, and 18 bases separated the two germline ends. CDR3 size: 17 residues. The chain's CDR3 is CASSLGMGSGDKNIQYF. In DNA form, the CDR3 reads TGTGCCAGCAGTTTGGGGATGGGCTCAGGGGACAAAAACATTCAGTACTTC.

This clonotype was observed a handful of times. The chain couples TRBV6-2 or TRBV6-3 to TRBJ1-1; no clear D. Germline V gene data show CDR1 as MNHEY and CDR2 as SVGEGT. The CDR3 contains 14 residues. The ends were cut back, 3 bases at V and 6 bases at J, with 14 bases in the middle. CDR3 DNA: TGTGCCAGCAGTTATTTATCTTTAGGAGCTGAAGCTTTCTTT. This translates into CASSYLSLGAEAFF.

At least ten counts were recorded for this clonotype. CDR3 amino acids: CASSKNGQTQYF. The CDR3 DNA follows: TGTGCCAGCAGCAAGAACGGGCAGACCCAGTACTTC. J is TRBJ2-5 and V is TRBV5-6; D call uncertain. Germline V CDR1 and CDR2: SGHDT, YYEEEE. Trimming pared 4 bases from V and 6 bases from J, leaving 10 bases between. This CDR3 region has 12 residues.

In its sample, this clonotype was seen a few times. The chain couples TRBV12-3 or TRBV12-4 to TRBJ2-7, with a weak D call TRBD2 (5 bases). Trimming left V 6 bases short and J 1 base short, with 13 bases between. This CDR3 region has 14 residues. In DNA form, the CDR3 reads TGTGCCAGCAGCCCTTCGAGGAGGTCCTACGAGCAGTACTTC. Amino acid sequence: CASSPSRRSYEQYF.

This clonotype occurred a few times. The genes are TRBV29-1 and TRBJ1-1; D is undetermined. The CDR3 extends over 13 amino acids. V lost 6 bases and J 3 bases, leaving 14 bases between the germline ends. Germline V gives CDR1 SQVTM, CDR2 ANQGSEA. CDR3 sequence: CSVGRTLDTEAFF. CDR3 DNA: TGCAGCGTAGGACGGACCCTTGACACTGAAGCTTTCTTT. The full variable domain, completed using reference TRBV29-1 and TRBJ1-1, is SAVISQKPSRDICQRGTSLTIQCQVDSQVTMMFWYRQQPGQSLTLIATANQGSEATYESGFVIDKFPISRPNLTFSTLTVSNMSPEDSSIYLCSVGRTLDTEAFFGQGTRLTVV.

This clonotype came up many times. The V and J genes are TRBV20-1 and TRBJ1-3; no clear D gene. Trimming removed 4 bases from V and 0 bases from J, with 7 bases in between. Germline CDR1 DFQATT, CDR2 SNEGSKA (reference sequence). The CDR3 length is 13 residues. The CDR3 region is CSATLSSGNTIYF. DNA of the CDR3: TGCAGTGCTACACTGAGCTCTGGAAACACCATATATTTT.

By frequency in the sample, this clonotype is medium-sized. CDR3: CASSPPGGGTTDTQYF. The CDR3 DNA follows: TGTGCCAGCAGCCCCCCGGGCGGGGGGACCACAGATACGCAGTATTTT. This rearrangement joins TRBV9 to TRBJ2-3; 8 bases match TRBD2. The CDR3 covers 16 residues. Germline V gene lookup returns CDR1 SGDLS and CDR2 YYNGEE. V lost 4 bases to trimming and J lost 2 bases; unmatched junction nucleotides: 9.

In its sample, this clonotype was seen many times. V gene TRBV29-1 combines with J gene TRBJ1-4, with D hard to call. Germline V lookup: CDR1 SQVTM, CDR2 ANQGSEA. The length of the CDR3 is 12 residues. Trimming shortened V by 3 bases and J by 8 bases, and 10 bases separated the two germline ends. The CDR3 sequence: CSVDIGREKLFF. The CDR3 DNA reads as TGCAGCGTTGATATTGGGAGGGAAAAACTGTTTTTT.

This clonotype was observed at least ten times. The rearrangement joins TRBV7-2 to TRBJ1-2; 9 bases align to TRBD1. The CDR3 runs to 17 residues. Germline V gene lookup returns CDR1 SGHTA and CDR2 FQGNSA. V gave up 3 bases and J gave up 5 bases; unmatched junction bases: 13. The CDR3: CASSFNLPGQGRYGYTF. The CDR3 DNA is TGTGCCAGCAGCTTCAACCTCCCGGGACAGGGAAGGTATGGCTACACCTTC.

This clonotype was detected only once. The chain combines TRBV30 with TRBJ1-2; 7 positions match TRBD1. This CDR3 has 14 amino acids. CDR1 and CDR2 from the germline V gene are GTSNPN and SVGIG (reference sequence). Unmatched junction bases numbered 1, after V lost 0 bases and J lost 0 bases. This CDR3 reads CAWSVTGTNYGYTF. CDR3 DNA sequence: TGTGCCTGGAGTGTGACAGGGACTAACTATGGCTACACCTTC.

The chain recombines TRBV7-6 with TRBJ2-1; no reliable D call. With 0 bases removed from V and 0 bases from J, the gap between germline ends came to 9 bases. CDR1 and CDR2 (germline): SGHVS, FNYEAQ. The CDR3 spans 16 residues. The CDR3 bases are TGTGCCAGCAGCTTAGCACACTCGAGCTCCTACAATGAGCAGTTCTTC. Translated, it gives CASSLAHSSSYNEQFF.